Detailed here is one T cell receptor (beta chain). Its antigen is still unknown. Researchers ran the PCR with 60 Vbeta and 13 Jbeta primers. Some clones are missing from TCRdb's copy, which holds only in-frame ones; the method was immunoSEQ multiplex PCR. The data hold tens of thousands of clones, with 76% observed a single time. This record comes from a study of cytomegalovirus exposure and HLA in healthy donors. The overall study: Across 350 to 500 genotyped donors, 65% to 90% landed in the Caucasian-associated ancestry cluster.

Study-level points and caveats: Most TCR sequences were seen very rarely across donors, but some public TCRs occurred in many. For cytomegalovirus status, the classifier reportedly gave diagnoses with high specificity and sensitivity. Researchers had no immune exposure information except CMV serostatus available.

Material for sequencing was PBMCs. This clonotype was obtained from a young man in good health and CMV-seropositive.

The CDR3 loop is CASSLGTGQETQYF. The CDR3 DNA sequence: TGTGCCAGCAGTCTTGGGACAGGGCAAGAGACCCAGTACTTC. The chain has TRBV6-5 and TRBJ2-5; 9 nucleotides match TRBD1. The V gene's germline CDR1 is MNHEY and CDR2 SVGAGI. V gave up 5 bases and J gave up 2 bases; unmatched junction bases: 3. CDR3 length: 14 amino acids.